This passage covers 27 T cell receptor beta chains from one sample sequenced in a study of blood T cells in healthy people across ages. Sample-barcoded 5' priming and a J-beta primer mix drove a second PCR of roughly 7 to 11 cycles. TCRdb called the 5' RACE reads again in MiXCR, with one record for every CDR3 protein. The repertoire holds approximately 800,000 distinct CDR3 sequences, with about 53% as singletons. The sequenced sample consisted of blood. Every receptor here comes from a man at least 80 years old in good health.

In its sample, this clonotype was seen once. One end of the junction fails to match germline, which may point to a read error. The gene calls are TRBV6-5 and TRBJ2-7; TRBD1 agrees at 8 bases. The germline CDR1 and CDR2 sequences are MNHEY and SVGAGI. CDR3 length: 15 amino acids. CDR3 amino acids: CASSDPGTGSYGQYF. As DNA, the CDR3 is TGTGCCAGCAGTGATCCCGGGACAGGTTCCTACGGGCAGTACTTC.

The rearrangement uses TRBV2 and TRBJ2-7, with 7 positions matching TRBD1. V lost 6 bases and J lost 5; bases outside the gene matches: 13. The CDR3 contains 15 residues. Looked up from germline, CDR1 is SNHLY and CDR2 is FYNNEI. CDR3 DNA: TGTGCCAGCAGCATAAACAGGGGCCCCGAGAACGAGCAGTACTTC. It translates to CASSINRGPENEQYF.

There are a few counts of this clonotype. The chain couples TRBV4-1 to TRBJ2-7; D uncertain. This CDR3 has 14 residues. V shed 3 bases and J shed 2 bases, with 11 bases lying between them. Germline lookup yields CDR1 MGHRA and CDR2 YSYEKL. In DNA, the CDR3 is TGCGCCAGCAGCCAGTCCTCTGGGGCCTACGAGCAGTACTTC. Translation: CASSQSSGAYEQYF.

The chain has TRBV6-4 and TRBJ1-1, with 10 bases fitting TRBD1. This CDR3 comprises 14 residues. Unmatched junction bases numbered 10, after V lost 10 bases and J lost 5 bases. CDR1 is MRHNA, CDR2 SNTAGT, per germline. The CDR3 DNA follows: TGTGCCACGACAGGGGGCGATGTAGGTACTGAAGCTTTCTTT. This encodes CATTGGDVGTEAFF.

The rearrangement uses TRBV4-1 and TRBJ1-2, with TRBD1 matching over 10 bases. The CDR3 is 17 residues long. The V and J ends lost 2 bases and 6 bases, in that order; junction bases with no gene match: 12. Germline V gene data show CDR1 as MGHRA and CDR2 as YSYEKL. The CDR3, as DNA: TGCGCCAGCAGCCAACACGAACGGACAGGGGGTGTCAATGGCTACACCTTC. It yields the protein CASSQHERTGGVNGYTF.

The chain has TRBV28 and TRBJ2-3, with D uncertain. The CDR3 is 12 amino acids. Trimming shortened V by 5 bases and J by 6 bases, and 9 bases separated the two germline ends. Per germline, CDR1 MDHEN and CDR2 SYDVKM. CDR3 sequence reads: CASSTLSDTQYF. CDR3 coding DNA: TGTGCCAGCAGTACACTGTCGGATACGCAGTATTTT.

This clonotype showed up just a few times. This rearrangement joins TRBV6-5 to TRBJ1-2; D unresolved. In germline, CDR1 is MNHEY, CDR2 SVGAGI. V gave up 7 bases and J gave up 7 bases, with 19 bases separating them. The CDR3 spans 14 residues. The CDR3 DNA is TGTGCCAGCATATCGGGTCCCGGACGTGGTGGCTACACCTTC. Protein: CASISGPGRGGYTF.

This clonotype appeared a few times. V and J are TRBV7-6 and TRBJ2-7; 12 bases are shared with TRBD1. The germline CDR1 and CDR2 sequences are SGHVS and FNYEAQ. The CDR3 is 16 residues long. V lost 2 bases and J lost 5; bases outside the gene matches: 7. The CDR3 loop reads CASSLLGQGAFHEQYF. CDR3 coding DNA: TGTGCCAGCAGCTTATTGGGACAGGGGGCTTTCCACGAGCAGTACTTC.

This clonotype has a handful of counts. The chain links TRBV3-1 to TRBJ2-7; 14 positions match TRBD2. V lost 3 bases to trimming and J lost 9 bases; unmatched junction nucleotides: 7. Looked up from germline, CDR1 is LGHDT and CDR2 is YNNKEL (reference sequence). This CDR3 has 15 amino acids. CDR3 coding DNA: TGTGCCAGCAGCCATACCGGGACTAGCGGGAGAGTGCAGTACTTC. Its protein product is CASSHTGTSGRVQYF.

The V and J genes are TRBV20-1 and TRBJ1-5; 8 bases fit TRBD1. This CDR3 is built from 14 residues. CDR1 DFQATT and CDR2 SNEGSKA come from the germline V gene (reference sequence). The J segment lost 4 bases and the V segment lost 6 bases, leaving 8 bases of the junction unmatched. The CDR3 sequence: CSAPDREKNQPQHF. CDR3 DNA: TGCAGTGCGCCGGACAGGGAGAAAAATCAGCCCCAGCATTTT.

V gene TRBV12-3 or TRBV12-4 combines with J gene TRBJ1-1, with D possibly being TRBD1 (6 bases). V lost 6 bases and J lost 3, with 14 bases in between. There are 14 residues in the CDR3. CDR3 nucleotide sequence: TGTGCCAGCAGGCCTACAGGGTGGGACACTGAAGCTTTCTTT. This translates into CASRPTGWDTEAFF.

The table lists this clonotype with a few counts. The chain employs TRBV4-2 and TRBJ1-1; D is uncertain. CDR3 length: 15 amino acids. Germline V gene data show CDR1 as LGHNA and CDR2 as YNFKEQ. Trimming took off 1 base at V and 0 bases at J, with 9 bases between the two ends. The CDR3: CASSQGQDMNTEAFF. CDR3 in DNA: TGTGCCAGCAGCCAAGGTCAGGATATGAACACTGAAGCTTTCTTT.

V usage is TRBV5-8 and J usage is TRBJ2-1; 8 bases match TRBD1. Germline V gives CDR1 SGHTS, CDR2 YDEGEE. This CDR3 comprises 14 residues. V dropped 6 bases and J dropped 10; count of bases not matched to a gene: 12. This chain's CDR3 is CASTDRGDVYEQFF. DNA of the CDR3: TGTGCCAGCACCGACAGGGGTGATGTCTACGAGCAGTTCTTC.

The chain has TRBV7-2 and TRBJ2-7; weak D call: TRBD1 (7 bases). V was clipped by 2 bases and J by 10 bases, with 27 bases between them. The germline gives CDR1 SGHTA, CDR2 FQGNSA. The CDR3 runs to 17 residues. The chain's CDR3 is CASSLRQGGRARETQYF. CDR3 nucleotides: TGTGCCAGCAGCTTAAGACAGGGAGGTAGGGCAAGAGAAACCCAGTACTTC. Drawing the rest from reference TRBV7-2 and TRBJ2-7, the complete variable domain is GAGVSQSPSNKVTEKGKDVELRCDPISGHTALYWYRQSLGQGLEFLIYFQGNSAPDKSGLPSDRFSAERTGGSVSTLTIQRTQQEDSAVYLCASSLRQGGRARETQYFGPGTRLTVT.

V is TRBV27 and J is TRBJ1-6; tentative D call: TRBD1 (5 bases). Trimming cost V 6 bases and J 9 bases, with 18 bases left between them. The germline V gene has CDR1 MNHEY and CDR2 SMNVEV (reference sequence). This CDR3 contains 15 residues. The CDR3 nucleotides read TGTGCCAGCAGCTATGCCGGGACGGGGATTTCACCCCTCCACTTT. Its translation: CASSYAGTGISPLHF.

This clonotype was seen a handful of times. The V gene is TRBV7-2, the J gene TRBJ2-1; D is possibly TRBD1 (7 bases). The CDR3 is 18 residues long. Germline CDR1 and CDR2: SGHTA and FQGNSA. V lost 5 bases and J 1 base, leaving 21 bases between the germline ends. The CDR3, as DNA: TGTGCCAGCAGCACGAGAGGGGGGACCAGGGGGTCCTACAATGAGCAGTTCTTC. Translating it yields CASSTRGGTRGSYNEQFF.

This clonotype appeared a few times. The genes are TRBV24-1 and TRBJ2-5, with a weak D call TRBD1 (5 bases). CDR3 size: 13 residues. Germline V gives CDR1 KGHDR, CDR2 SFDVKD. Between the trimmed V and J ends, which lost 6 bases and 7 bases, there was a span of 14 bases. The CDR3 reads CATSKASQGTQYF. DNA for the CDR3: TGTGCCACCAGTAAGGCCTCCCAGGGGACCCAGTACTTC.

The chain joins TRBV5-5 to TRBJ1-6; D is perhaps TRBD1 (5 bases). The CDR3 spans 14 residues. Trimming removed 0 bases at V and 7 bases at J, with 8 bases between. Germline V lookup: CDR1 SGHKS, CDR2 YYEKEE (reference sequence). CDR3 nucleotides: TGTGCCAGCAGCTTGGGCAGGGTAAATTCACCCCTCCACTTT. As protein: CASSLGRVNSPLHF.

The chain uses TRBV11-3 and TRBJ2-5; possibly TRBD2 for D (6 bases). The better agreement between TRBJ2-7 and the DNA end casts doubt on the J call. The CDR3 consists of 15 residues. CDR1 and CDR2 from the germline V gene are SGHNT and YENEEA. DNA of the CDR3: TGTGCCAGCAGCTTAGATGGGGACTTATCCTACGAGCAGTACTTC. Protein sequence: CASSLDGDLSYEQYF.

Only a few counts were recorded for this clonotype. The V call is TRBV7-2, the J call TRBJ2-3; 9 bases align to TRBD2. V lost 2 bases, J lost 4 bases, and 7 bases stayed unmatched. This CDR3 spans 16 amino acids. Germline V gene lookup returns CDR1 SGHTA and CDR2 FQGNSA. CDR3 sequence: CASSLSGSGSADTQYF. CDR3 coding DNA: TGTGCCAGCAGCTTATCTGGTAGCGGGAGCGCAGATACGCAGTATTTT.

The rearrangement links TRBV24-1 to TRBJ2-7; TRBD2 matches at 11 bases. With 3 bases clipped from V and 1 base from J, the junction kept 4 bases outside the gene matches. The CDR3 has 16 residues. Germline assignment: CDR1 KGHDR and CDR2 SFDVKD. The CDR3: CATSDPGTSGSYEQYF. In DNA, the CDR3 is TGTGCCACCAGTGATCCCGGGACTAGCGGATCCTACGAGCAGTACTTC.

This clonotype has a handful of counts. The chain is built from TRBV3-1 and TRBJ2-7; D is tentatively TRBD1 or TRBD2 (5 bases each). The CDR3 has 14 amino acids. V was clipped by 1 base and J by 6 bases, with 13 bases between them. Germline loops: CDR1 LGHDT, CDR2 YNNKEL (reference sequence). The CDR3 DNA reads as TGTGCCAGCAGCCAAGCTGGCTTTGGGGGCGAGCAGTACTTC. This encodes CASSQAGFGGEQYF.

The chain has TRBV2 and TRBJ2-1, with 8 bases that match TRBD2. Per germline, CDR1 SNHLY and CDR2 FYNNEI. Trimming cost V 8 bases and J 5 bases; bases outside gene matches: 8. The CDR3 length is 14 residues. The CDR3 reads CASSETSANNEQFF. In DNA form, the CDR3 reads TGTGCCAGCTCGGAGACTAGCGCCAACAATGAGCAGTTCTTC. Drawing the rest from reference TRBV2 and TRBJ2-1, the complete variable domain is EPEVTQTPSHQVTQMGQEVILRCVPISNHLYFYWYRQILGQKVEFLVSFYNNEISEKSEIFDDQFSVERPDGSNFTLKIRSTKLEDSAMYFCASSETSANNEQFFGPGTRLTVL.

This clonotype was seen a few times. This CDR3 reads CATSRDGGEQYF. The CDR3 coding sequence is TGTGCCACCAGCAGAGATGGGGGCGAGCAGTACTTC. The J gene is TRBJ2-7, the V gene TRBV15, with D possibly being TRBD1 or TRBD2 (5 bases each). CDR1 LNHNV and CDR2 YYDKDF come from the germline V gene (reference sequence). V shed 0 bases and J shed 6 bases, with 6 bases lying between them. The CDR3 covers 12 residues.

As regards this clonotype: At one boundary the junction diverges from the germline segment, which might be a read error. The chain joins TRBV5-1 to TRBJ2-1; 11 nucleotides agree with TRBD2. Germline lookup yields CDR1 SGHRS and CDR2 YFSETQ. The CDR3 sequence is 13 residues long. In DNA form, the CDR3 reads TGCGTCAGCAGGGGACTAGCGGCCAATGAGCAGTTCTTC. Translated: CVSRGLAANEQFF.

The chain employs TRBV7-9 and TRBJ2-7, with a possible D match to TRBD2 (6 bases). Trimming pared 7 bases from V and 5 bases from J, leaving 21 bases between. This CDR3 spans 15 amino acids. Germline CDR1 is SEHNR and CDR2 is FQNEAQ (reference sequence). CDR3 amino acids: CASTDRLVSPHEQYF. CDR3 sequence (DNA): TGTGCCAGCACCGACCGACTAGTATCGCCCCACGAGCAGTACTTC.

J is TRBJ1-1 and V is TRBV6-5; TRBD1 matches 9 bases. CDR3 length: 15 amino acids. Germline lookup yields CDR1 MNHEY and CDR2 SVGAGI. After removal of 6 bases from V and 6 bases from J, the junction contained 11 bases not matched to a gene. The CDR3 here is CASSRSPGQGAEAFF. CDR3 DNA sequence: TGTGCCAGCAGCCGATCTCCGGGACAGGGAGCTGAAGCTTTCTTT.